Listed here are 5 T cell receptor beta chains from one sample, sequenced in a study of blood T cell repertoires in COVID-19. The protocol was immunoSEQ multiplex PCR, while the TCRdb copy is restricted to in-frame clones and leaves out a portion. The sample has 80,000 or so clones, 70% to 90% seen once. Sequenced input: peripheral blood. The receptor source for this set is a woman aged 55-70 years with acute or convalescent COVID-19.

This chain connects TRBV21-1 to TRBJ1-5; the table assigns TRBD1, which was not confirmed against the DNA. TRBV21-1 is shown as a pseudogene. This CDR3 contains 20 residues. DNA of the CDR3: TGTGCCAGCAGCAAAGACCCCCCGGGACAGGAGTACCCCCGTGATCAGCCCCAGCATTTT. Its protein product is CASSKDPPGQEYPRDQPQHF.

This clone was recorded a few times. The chain couples TRBV6-5 to TRBJ1-1; the D gene is possibly TRBD1 (6 bases). The germline V gene encodes CDR1 MNHEY and CDR2 SVGAGI. The CDR3 length is 14 residues. The V end lost 5 bases, the J end lost 8 bases, and 18 bases lay between the germline ends. CDR3 nucleotides: TGTGCCAGCAGTCCCCCGGGGGGCGGAACCGAAGCTTTCTTT. It translates to CASSPPGGGTEAFF.

This chain joins TRBV12-3 or TRBV12-4 and TRBJ1-2; TRBD1 matches at 8 bases. With V trimmed by 10 bases and J by 3 bases, 4 bases remained unmatched. The CDR3 length is 12 residues. The CDR3 loop is CAIPDRDYGYTF. CDR3 DNA sequence: TGTGCCATCCCGGACAGGGACTATGGCTACACCTTC.

The chain combines TRBV11-2 with TRBJ2-1, with TRBD2 matching 12 bases. This CDR3 region has 19 residues. V lost 1 base and J lost 9; bases outside the gene matches: 16. CDR1 is SGHAT and CDR2 is FQNNGV in the germline V gene. CDR3 sequence reads: CASSLASHQLAGGSSEQFF. CDR3 nucleotide sequence: TGTGCCAGCAGCTTAGCCTCCCACCAACTAGCGGGGGGTTCGAGTGAGCAGTTCTTC.

This chain connects TRBV6-1 to TRBJ1-5, with D perhaps TRBD1 (6 bases). The CDR3 totals 16 residues. Germline lookup yields CDR1 MNHNS and CDR2 SASEGT. Trimming pared 3 bases from V and 2 bases from J, leaving 14 bases between. CDR3 protein: CASSDLTGGGNQPQHF. The DNA for the CDR3 is TGTGCCAGCAGTGACCTTACGGGGGGCGGCAATCAGCCCCAGCATTTT.